These T cell receptor beta chains were read from a single sample in a study of early T cells in non-severe SARS-CoV-2 infection. TCRdb independently ran MiXCR on the 5' RACE reads; one entry per CDR3 protein. Of tens of thousands of distinct CDR3 sequences listed, about 12% are singletons. Sequenced here: whole blood, sampled at baseline. These receptors all come from an adult who was a healthcare worker with PCR-confirmed SARS-CoV-2 infection or an uninfected control (not recorded which). Both conserved end residues are part of each CDR3. The order of the fields is J gene, clone size, V gene, D gene, CDR3 protein, CDR3 DNA. A D gene is named only where the DNA matches it firmly. Clone size is not always given. Where it is, it says once, few, many or a class for expanded clones.

J gene: TRBJ2-7; clone size: many; V gene: TRBV28; D gene: TRBD2; CDR3 protein: CASRVLAGANEQYF; CDR3 DNA: TGTGCCAGCAGAGTACTAGCGGGAGCGAACGAGCAGTACTTC
J gene: TRBJ2-1; clone size: NA; V gene: TRBV10-1; D gene: NA; CDR3 protein: CASSAHVREDSYNEQFF; CDR3 DNA: TGCGCCAGCAGTGCCCACGTGCGGGAAGACTCCTACAATGAGCAGTTCTTC
J gene: TRBJ2-7; clone size: many; V gene: TRBV10-3; D gene: TRBD2; CDR3 protein: CAITAAGVDEQYF; CDR3 DNA: TGTGCCATCACTGCCGCGGGAGTCGACGAGCAGTACTTC
J gene: TRBJ2-1; clone size: NA; V gene: TRBV6-2/TRBV6-3; D gene: TRBD2; CDR3 protein: CASSYTLAGSSDEQFF; CDR3 DNA: TGTGCCAGCAGCTACACCCTAGCGGGGAGCTCTGATGAGCAGTTCTTC
J gene: TRBJ1-1; clone size: few; V gene: TRBV29-1; D gene: NA; CDR3 protein: CSVVEGGMNTEAFF; CDR3 DNA: TGCAGCGTTGTAGAGGGGGGGATGAACACTGAAGCTTTCTTT
J gene: TRBJ2-1; clone size: few; V gene: TRBV29-1; D gene: TRBD2; CDR3 protein: CSVWGLAGVSEQFF; CDR3 DNA: TGCAGCGTTTGGGGACTAGCGGGAGTGAGTGAGCAGTTCTTC
J gene: TRBJ1-5; clone size: NA; V gene: TRBV20-1; D gene: NA; CDR3 protein: CSARLQGRENQPQHF; CDR3 DNA: TGCAGTGCTAGACTACAGGGACGGGAGAATCAGCCCCAGCATTTT
J gene: TRBJ1-2; clone size: few; V gene: TRBV20-1; D gene: NA; CDR3 protein: CSAPPPWAGDYTF; CDR3 DNA: TGCAGTGCTCCCCCGCCTTGGGCGGGGGACTACACCTTC
J gene: TRBJ2-7; clone size: many; V gene: TRBV4-3; D gene: TRBD2; CDR3 protein: CASSQDRGSVTSGRFREQYF; CDR3 DNA: TGCGCCAGCAGCCAAGATCGTGGGAGTGTAACTAGCGGGAGGTTTCGCGAGCAGTACTTC
J gene: TRBJ2-2; clone size: NA; V gene: TRBV28; D gene: TRBD1; CDR3 protein: CASSLPPGTGDHTGELFF; CDR3 DNA: TGTGCCAGCAGCCTTCCCCCCGGGACAGGGGACCATACCGGGGAGCTGTTTTTT
J gene: TRBJ2-3; clone size: once; V gene: TRBV7-2; D gene: NA; CDR3 protein: CAITEESTDTQYF; CDR3 DNA: TGTGCCATCACGGAGGAGAGCACAGATACGCAGTATTTT
J gene: TRBJ2-1; clone size: NA; V gene: TRBV6-2/TRBV6-3; D gene: NA; CDR3 protein: CASSYRPWGDNEQFF; CDR3 DNA: TGTGCCAGCAGTTATCGCCCGTGGGGGGACAATGAGCAGTTCTTC
J gene: TRBJ2-2; clone size: NA; V gene: TRBV6-5; D gene: NA; CDR3 protein: CASSYGGRGGELFF; CDR3 DNA: TGTGCCAGCAGTTACGGGGGGAGAGGCGGGGAGCTGTTTTTT
J gene: TRBJ2-1; clone size: NA; V gene: TRBV10-2; D gene: NA; CDR3 protein: CASRTLGSSYNEQFF; CDR3 DNA: TGCGCCAGCAGGACGCTAGGGAGCTCCTACAATGAGCAGTTCTTC
J gene: TRBJ2-3; clone size: few; V gene: TRBV20-1; D gene: NA; CDR3 protein: CSARDIARPTDTQYF; CDR3 DNA: TGCAGTGCTAGAGATATCGCCAGACCCACAGATACGCAGTATTTT
J gene: TRBJ2-5; clone size: NA; V gene: TRBV5-4; D gene: TRBD2; CDR3 protein: CASSLGLAGSQETQYF; CDR3 DNA: TGTGCCAGCAGCTTGGGACTAGCGGGGTCCCAAGAGACCCAGTACTTC
J gene: TRBJ2-4; clone size: few; V gene: TRBV7-2; D gene: NA; CDR3 protein: CASSLVSGTKNIQYF; CDR3 DNA: TGTGCCAGCAGCTTAGTATCTGGGACCAAAAACATTCAGTACTTC
J gene: TRBJ2-7; clone size: many; V gene: TRBV28; D gene: TRBD1; CDR3 protein: CASNLGGQGLGYEQYF; CDR3 DNA: TGTGCCAGCAACCTAGGGGGACAGGGCCTAGGGTACGAGCAGTACTTC
J gene: TRBJ2-2; clone size: few; V gene: TRBV28; D gene: TRBD1; CDR3 protein: CASSSQGPNNPGELFF; CDR3 DNA: TGTGCCAGCAGTTCACAGGGGCCTAACAACCCCGGGGAGCTGTTTTTT
J gene: TRBJ2-1; clone size: NA; V gene: TRBV3-1; D gene: TRBD2; CDR3 protein: CASTPNGLAGNNEQFF; CDR3 DNA: TGTGCCAGCACCCCGAACGGGCTAGCGGGGAACAATGAGCAGTTCTTC
J gene: TRBJ2-7; clone size: few; V gene: TRBV11-2; D gene: TRBD1; CDR3 protein: CASSLRMTGVEQYF; CDR3 DNA: TGTGCCAGCAGCTTAAGAATGACAGGGGTCGAGCAGTACTTC